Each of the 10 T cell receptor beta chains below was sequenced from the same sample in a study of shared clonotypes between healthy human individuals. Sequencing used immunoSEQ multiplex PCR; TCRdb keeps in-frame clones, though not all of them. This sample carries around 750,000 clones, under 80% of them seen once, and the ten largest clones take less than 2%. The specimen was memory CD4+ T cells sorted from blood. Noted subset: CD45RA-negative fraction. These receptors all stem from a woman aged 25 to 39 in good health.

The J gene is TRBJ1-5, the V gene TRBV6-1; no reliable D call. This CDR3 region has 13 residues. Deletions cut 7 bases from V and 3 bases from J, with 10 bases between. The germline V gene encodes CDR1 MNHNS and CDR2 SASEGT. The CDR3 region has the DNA TGTGCCAGCAATGGGGTCTACAATCAGCCCCAGCATTTT. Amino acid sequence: CASNGVYNQPQHF.

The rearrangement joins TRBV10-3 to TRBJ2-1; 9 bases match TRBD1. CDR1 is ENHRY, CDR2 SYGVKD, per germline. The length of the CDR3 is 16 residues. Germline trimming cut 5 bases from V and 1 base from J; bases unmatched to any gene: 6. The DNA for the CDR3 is TGTGCCATCAGTTCTGGGACAGGGAAATCCTACAATGAGCAGTTCTTC. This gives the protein CAISSGTGKSYNEQFF.

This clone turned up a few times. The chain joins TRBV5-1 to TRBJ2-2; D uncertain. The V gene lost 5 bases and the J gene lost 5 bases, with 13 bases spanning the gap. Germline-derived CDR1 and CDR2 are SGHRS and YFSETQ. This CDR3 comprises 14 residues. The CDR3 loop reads CASRLTAGTGELFF. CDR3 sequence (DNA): TGCGCCAGCAGGTTAACAGCCGGGACCGGGGAGCTGTTTTTT. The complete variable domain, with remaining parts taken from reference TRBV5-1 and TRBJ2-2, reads KAGVTQTPRYLIKTRGQQVTLSCSPISGHRSVSWYQQTPGQGLQFLFEYFSETQRNKGNFPGRFSGRQFSNSRSEMNVSTLELGDSALYLCASRLTAGTGELFFGEGSRLTVL.

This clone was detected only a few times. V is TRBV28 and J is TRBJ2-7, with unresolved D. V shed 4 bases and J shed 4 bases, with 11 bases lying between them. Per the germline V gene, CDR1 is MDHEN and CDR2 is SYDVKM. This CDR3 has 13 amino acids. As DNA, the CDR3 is TGTGCCAGCAGTTCGTATAAAGAGTACGAGCAGTACTTC. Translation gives CASSSYKEYEQYF.

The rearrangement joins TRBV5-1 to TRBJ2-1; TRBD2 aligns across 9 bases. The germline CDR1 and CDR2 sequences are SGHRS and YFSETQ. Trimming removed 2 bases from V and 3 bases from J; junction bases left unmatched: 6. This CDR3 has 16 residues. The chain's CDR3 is CASSFEAGGNYNEQFF. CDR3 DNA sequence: TGCGCCAGCAGCTTTGAAGCGGGGGGCAACTACAATGAGCAGTTCTTC.

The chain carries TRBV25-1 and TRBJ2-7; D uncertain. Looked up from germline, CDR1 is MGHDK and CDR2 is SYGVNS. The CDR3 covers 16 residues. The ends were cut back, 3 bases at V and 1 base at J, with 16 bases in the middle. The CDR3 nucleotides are TGTGCCAGCAGTGATCGATTGACGGACGGTTCCTACGAGCAGTACTTC. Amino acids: CASSDRLTDGSYEQYF.

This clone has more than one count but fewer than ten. CDR3 bases: TGCAGCGTTGACGTTTCCGGCAGCTCCTACAATGAGCAGTTCTTC. It is translated as CSVDVSGSSYNEQFF. This chain joins TRBV29-1 and TRBJ2-1, with D unresolved. V lost 3 bases and J lost 0, with 12 bases in between. CDR1 and CDR2 from the germline V gene are SQVTM and ANQGSEA. This CDR3 has 15 amino acids.

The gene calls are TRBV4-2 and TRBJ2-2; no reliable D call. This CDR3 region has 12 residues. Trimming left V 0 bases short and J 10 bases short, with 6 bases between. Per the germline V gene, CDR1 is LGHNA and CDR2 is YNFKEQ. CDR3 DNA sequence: TGTGCCAGCAGCCAAGATCTCGAGGAGCTGTTTTTT. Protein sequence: CASSQDLEELFF.

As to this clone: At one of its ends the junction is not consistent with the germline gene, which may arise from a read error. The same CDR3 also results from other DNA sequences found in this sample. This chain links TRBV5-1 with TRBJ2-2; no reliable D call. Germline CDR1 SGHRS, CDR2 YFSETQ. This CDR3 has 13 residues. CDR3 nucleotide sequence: TGCGCCAGCAGTTTGGGTTTTACCGGGGAGCTGTTTTTT. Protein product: CASSLGFTGELFF.

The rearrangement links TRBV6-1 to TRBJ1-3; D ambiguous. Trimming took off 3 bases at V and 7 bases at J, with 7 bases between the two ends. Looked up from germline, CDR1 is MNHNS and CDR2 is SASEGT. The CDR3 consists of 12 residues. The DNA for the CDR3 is TGTGCCAGCAGTGAGATGGGTAACACCATATATTTT. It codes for CASSEMGNTIYF.